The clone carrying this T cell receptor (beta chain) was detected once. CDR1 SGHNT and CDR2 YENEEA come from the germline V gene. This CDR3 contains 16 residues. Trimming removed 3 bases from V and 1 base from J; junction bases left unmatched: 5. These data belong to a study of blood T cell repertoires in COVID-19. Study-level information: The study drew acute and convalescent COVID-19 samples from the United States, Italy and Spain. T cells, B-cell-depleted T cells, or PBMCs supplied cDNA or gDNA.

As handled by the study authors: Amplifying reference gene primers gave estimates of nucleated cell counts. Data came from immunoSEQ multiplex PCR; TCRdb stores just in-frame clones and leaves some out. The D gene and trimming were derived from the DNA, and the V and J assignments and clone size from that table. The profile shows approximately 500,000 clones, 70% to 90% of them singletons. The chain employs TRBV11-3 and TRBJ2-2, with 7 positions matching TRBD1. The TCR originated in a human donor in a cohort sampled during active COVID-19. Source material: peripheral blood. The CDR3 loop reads CASSFRGTENTGELFF. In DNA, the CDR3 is TGTGCCAGCAGCTTTAGGGGGACAGAGAACACCGGGGAGCTGTTTTTT.